Given below is one T cell receptor beta chain in context. The V and J ends lost 5 bases and 2 bases respectively, with 16 bases between them. Germline lookup yields CDR1 MNHNS and CDR2 SASEGT. There are 15 residues in the CDR3. This sample was included in a study of T cell clones after liver transplantation. The wider study: A pre-transplant mixed lymphocyte reaction with TCRbeta sequencing defined graft-donor-reactive clones followed in post-transplant blood.

Sequencing was performed with immunoSEQ multiplex PCR; in TCRdb, only in-frame clones are kept and a portion is missing. The table shows around 30,000 clones, with around 96% occurring only once. The chain uses TRBV6-1 and TRBJ2-7, with D hard to call. The origin of this receptor is a human patient who received a liver transplant. Some T cells may be transferred from the graft donor. Sequenced material: CD8+ T cells from blood, taken 12 months after liver transplant. CDR3 loop: CASSPQGGPAYEQYF. Here the CDR3 DNA reads TGTGCCAGCAGTCCACAAGGCGGACCGGCCTACGAGCAGTACTTC.